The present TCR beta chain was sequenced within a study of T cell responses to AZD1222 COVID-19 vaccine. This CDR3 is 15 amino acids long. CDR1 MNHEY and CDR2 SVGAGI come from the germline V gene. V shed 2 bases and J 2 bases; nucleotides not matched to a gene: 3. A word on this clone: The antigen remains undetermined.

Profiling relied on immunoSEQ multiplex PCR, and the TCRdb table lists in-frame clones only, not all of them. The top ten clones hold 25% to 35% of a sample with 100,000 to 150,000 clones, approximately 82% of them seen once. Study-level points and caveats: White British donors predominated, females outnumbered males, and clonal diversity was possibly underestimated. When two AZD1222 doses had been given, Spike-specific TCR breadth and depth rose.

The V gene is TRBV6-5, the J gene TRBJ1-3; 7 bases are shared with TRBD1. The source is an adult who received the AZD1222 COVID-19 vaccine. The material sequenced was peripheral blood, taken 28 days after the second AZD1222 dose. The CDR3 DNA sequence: TGTGCCAGCAGTTACCCGACAGGGACTGGAAACACCATATATTTT. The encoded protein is CASSYPTGTGNTIYF.